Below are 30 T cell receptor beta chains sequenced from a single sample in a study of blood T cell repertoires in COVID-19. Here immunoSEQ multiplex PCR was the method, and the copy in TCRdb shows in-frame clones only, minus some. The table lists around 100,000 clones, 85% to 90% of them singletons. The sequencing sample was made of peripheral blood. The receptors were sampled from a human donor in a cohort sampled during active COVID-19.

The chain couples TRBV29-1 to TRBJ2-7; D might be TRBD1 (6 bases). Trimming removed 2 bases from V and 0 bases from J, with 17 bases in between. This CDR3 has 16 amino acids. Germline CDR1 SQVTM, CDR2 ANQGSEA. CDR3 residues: CSVERPLADSSYEQYF. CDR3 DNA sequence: TGCAGCGTTGAAAGGCCCCTTGCGGACAGCTCCTACGAGCAGTACTTC.

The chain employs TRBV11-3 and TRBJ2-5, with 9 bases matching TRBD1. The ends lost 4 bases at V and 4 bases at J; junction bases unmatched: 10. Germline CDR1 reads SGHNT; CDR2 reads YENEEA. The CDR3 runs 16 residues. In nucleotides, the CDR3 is TGTGCCAGCAGCTCTCCCAGACAGGGGGAGGGAGAGACCCAGTACTTC. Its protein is CASSSPRQGEGETQYF.

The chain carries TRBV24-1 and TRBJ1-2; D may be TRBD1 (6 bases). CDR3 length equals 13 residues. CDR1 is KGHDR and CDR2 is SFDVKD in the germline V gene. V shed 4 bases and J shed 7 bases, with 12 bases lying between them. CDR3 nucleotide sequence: TGTGCCACCAGTGACAGGGGTATTCTTGGCTACACCTTC. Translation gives CATSDRGILGYTF.

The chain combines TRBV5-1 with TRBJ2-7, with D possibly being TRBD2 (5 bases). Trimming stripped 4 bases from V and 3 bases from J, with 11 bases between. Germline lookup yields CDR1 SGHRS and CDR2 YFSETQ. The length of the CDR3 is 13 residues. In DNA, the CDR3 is TGCGCCAGCAGCCCGGAGAGGGTCTACGAGCAGTACTTC. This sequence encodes CASSPERVYEQYF.

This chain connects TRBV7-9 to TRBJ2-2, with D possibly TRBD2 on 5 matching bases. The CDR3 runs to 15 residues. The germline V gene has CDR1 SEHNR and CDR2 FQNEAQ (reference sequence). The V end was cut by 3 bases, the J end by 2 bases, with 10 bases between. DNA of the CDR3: TGTGCCAGCAGCTTGTCCTCGGGAAACACCGGGGAGCTGTTTTTT. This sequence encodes CASSLSSGNTGELFF.

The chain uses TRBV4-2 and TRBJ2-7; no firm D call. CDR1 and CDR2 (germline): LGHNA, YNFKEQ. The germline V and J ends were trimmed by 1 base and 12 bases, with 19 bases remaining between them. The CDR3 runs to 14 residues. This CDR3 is CASSQVEQPVVPYF. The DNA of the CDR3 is TGTGCCAGCAGCCAAGTCGAACAGCCGGTGGTGCCGTACTTC.

In DNA form, the CDR3 reads TGCGCCAGCAGCTTGGCCAGGGAAATTCTTGTCTACGAGCAGTACTTC. Translation: CASSLAREILVYEQYF. V usage is TRBV5-1 and J usage is TRBJ2-7, with a weak D call TRBD1 (5 bases). The V end was cut by 0 bases, the J end by 3 bases, with 16 bases between. Germline V CDR1 and CDR2: SGHRS, YFSETQ. CDR3 length: 16 amino acids.

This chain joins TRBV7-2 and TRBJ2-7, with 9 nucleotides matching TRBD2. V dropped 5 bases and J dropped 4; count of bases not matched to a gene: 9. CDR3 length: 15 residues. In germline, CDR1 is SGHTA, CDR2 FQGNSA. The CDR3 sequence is CASSLRRSGSYEQYF. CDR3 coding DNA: TGTGCCAGCAGCCTCCGGCGTAGCGGGAGTTACGAGCAGTACTTC.

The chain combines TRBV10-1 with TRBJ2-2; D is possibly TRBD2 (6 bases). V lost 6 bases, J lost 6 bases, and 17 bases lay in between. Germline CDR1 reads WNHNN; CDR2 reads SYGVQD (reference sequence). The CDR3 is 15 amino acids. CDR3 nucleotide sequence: TGCGCCAGCAGGGACTCCGGGACTCCAGCCGGGGAGCTGTTTTTT. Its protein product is CASRDSGTPAGELFF.

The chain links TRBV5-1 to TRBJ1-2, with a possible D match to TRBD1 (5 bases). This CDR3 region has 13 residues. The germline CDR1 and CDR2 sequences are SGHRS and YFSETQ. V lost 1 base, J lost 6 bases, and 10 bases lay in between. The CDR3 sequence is CASSLLGVDGYTF. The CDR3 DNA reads TGCGCCAGCAGCTTGCTAGGGGTGGATGGCTACACCTTC.

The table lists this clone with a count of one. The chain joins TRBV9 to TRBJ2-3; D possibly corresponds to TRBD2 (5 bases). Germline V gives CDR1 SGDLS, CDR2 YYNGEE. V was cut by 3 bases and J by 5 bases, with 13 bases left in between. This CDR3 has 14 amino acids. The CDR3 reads CASSDPGVEDTQYF. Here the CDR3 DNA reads TGTGCCAGCAGCGACCCCGGGGTGGAAGATACGCAGTATTTT.

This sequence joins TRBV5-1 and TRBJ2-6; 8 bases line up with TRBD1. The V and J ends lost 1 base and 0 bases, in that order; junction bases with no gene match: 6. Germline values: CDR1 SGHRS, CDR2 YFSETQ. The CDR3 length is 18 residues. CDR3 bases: TGCGCCAGCAGCTTGACCGGGACAGGACCCTCTGGGGCCAACGTCCTGACTTTC. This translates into CASSLTGTGPSGANVLTF.

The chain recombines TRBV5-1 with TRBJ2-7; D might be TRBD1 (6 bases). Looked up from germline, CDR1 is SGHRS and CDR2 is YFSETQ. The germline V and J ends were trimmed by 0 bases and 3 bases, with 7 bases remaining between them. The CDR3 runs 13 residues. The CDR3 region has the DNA TGCGCCAGCAGCTTGGACAGGGACTACGAGCAGTACTTC. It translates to CASSLDRDYEQYF.

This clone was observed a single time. In nucleotides, the CDR3 is TGTGCCAGCAGCTTGGAGCGACTAGCGACAGATACGCAGTATTTT. This translates into CASSLERLATDTQYF. V and J are TRBV5-6 and TRBJ2-3, with TRBD2 matching over 8 bases. This CDR3 is built from 15 residues. Losses at the gene ends were 0 bases for V and 3 bases for J; bases not matched to a gene: 3. From germline, CDR1 is SGHDT and CDR2 YYEEEE.

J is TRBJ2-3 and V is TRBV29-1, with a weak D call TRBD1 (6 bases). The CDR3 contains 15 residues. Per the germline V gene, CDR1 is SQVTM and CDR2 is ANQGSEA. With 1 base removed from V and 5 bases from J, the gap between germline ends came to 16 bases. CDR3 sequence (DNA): TGCAGCGTTGAAGTTCTAGGCCAGGGGCAAGATACGCAGTATTTT. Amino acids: CSVEVLGQGQDTQYF.

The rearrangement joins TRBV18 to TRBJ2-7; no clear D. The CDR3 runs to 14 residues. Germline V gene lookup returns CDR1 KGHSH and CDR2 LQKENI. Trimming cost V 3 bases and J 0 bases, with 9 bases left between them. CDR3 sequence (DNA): TGTGCCAGCTCACCTCAGGATAGCTCCTACGAGCAGTACTTC. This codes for CASSPQDSSYEQYF.

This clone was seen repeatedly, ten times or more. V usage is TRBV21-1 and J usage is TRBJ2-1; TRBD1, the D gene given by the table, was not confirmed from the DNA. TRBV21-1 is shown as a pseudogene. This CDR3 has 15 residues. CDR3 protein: CASSPPETGENEQFF. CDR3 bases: TGTGCCAGCAGCCCACCCGAGACAGGGGAAAATGAGCAGTTCTTC.

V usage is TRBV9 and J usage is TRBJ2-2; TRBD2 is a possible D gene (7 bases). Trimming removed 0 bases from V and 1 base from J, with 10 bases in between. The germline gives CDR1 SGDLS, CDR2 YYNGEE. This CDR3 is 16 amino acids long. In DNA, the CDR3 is TGTGCCAGCAGCGTAGCCGGGGGGCGGAACACCGGGGAGCTGTTTTTT. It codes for CASSVAGGRNTGELFF.

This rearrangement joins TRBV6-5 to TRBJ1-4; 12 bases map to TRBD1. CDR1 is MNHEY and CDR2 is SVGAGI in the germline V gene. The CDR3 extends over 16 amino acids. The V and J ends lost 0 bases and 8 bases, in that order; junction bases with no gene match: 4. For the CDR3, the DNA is TGTGCCAGCAGTTACTCAGTTGGGACAGGGGGCGAAAAACTGTTTTTT. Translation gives CASSYSVGTGGEKLFF.

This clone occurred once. The CDR3 DNA reads as TGTGCCAGTAGTATAGACAGGGGCCTATCGGGCTACACCTTC. Its protein product is CASSIDRGLSGYTF. The chain employs TRBV19 and TRBJ1-2; possible D gene TRBD1, 6 bases. V shed 0 bases and J shed 8 bases, with 13 bases lying between them. Germline lookup yields CDR1 LNHDA and CDR2 SQIVND (reference sequence). The CDR3 has 14 residues.

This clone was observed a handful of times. CDR3 bases: TGTGCCAGCAGTGAATCCACCGCCCGGGATGAGCAGTTCTTC. Residues: CASSESTARDEQFF. This chain joins TRBV2 and TRBJ2-1; D gene uncertain. This CDR3 contains 14 residues. The germline gives CDR1 SNHLY, CDR2 FYNNEI. V shed 2 bases and J shed 8 bases, with 13 bases lying between them.

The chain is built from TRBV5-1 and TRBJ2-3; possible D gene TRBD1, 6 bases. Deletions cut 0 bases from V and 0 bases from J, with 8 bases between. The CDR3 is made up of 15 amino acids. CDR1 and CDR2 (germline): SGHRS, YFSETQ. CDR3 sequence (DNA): TGCGCCAGCAGCTTGGACAGGGCTAGCACAGATACGCAGTATTTT. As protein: CASSLDRASTDTQYF.

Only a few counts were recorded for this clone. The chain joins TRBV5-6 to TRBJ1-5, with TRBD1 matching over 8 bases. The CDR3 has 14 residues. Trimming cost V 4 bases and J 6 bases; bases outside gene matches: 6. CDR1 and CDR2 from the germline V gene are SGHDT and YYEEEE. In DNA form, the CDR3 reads TGTGCCAGCAGCCAAGGACAGGGAGCTCAGCCCCAGCATTTT. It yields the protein CASSQGQGAQPQHF. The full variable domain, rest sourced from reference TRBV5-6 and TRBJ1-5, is DAGVTQSPTHLIKTRGQQVTLRCSPKSGHDTVSWYQQALGQGPQFIFQYYEEEERQRGNFPDRFSGHQFPNYSSELNVNALLLGDSALYLCASSQGQGAQPQHFGDGTRLSIL.

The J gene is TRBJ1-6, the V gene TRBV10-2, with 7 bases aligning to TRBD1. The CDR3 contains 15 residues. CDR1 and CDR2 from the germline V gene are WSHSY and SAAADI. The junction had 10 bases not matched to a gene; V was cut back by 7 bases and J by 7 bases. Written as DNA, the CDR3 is TGCGCCAGCATCGTTTCGGGACAGACGAATTCACCCCTCCACTTT. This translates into CASIVSGQTNSPLHF.

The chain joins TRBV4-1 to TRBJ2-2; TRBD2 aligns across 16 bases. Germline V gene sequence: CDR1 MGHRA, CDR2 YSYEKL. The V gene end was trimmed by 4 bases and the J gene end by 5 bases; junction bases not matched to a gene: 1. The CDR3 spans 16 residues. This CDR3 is CASSRGLAGGTGELFF. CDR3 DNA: TGCGCCAGCAGCCGGGGACTAGCGGGAGGGACCGGGGAGCTGTTTTTT.

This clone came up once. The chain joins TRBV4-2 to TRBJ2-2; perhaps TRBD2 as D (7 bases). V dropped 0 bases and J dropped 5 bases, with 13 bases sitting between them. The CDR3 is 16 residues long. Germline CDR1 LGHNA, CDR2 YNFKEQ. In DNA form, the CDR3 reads TGTGCCAGCAGCCAAGATCGAAGGGGGGGGACCGGGGAGCTGTTTTTT. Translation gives CASSQDRRGGTGELFF.

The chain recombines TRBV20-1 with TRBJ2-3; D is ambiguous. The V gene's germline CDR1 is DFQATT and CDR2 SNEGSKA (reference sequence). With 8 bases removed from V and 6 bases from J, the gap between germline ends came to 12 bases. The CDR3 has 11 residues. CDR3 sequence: CSLSEKDTQYF. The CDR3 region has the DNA TGCAGTCTGTCCGAGAAGGATACGCAGTATTTT.

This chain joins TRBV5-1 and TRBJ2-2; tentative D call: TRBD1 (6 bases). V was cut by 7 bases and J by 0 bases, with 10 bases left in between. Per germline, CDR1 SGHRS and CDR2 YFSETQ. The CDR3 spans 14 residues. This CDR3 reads CASGDNANTGELFF. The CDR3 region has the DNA TGCGCCAGCGGGGACAACGCGAACACCGGGGAGCTGTTTTTT.

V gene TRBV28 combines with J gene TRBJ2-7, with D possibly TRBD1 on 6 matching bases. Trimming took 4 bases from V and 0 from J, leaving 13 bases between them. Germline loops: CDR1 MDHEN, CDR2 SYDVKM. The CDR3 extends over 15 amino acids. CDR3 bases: TGTGCCAGCAGTTATCCGACAGGAAACTCCTACGAGCAGTACTTC. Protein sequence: CASSYPTGNSYEQYF.

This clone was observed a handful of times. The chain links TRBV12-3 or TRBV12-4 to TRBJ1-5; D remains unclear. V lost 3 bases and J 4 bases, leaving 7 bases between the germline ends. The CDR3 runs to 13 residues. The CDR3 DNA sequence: TGTGCCAGCAGTTTTGCGGAAAATCAGCCCCAGCATTTT. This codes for CASSFAENQPQHF.